This is a list of T cell receptor beta chains from one sample in a study of OX40 agonist ivuxolimab in advanced cancers. Data came from immunoSEQ multiplex PCR; TCRdb stores just in-frame clones and leaves some out. The sample carries around 15,000 clones, approximately 80% recorded once. This sample comprised CD4+ or CD8+ T cells sorted from blood, obtained in a trial of the OX40 agonist ivuxolimab. These receptors all stem from an adult with an advanced solid tumor such as melanoma, head and neck, liver or kidney cancer. The CDR3 runs from the conserved cysteine through the conserved F or W. Fields, in order: CDR3 length, clone size, J gene, D gene, V gene, CDR3 protein, CDR3 DNA. The D gene is left open where the match is weak. Only part of the rows carry a size: once, few, many, or a class if the clone is expanded.

>15|NA|TRBJ1-5|NA|TRBV7-9
CASSLDGQVNQPQHF
TGTGCCAGCAGCTTGGACGGCCAGGTCAATCAGCCCCAGCATTTT
>14|NA|TRBJ2-7|NA|TRBV4-3
CASSQDRRGYEQYF
TGCGCCAGCAGCCAAGATCGCAGGGGCTACGAGCAGTACTTC
>16|NA|TRBJ2-1|NA|TRBV7-6
CASSSQDTVPMDEQFF
TGTGCCAGCAGCTCCCAAGACACAGTACCTATGGATGAGCAGTTCTTC
>14|NA|TRBJ1-1|NA|TRBV6-5
CASSYAPGDTEAFF
TGTGCCAGCAGTTATGCCCCAGGGGACACTGAAGCTTTCTTT
>12|NA|TRBJ2-7|NA|TRBV6-1
CASSDLGYEQYF
TGTGCCAGCAGTGATTTGGGTTACGAGCAGTACTTC
>15|NA|TRBJ1-2|NA|TRBV4-2
CASSPELGLRYGYTF
TGTGCCAGCAGCCCGGAATTAGGATTACGGTATGGCTACACCTTC
>12|NA|TRBJ1-1|NA|TRBV5-6
CASSSGWGEAFF
TGTGCCAGCAGCTCTGGTTGGGGCGAAGCTTTCTTT
>15|once|TRBJ2-2|TRBD1|TRBV6-5
CASSYSDRANGELFF
TGTGCCAGCAGTTACTCCGACAGGGCGAACGGGGAGCTGTTTTTT
>14|NA|TRBJ1-4|TRBD1|TRBV12-5
CASGDLDRAEKLFF
TGTGCTAGTGGTGACCTCGACAGGGCTGAAAAACTGTTTTTT
>13|NA|TRBJ2-1|NA|TRBV4-2
CASSHRLANEQFF
TGTGCCAGCAGCCACCGTCTAGCGAATGAGCAGTTCTTC
>16|NA|TRBJ2-5|TRBD2|TRBV19
CASSPSLAGGLQTQYF
TGTGCCAGTAGTCCTTCCCTAGCGGGGGGCCTCCAGACCCAGTACTTC
>15|NA|TRBJ1-4|TRBD1|TRBV10-3
CAISDPGTGNEKLFF
TGTGCCATCAGTGACCCCGGGACAGGGAATGAAAAACTGTTTTTT
>11|NA|TRBJ1-2|NA|TRBV7-9
CASSYNYGYTF
TGTGCCAGCAGCTATAACTATGGCTACACCTTC
>11|NA|TRBJ2-7|NA|TRBV7-8
CASSLSYEQYF
TGTGCCAGCAGCTTATCATACGAGCAGTACTTC
>13|NA|TRBJ2-1|NA|TRBV11-3
CASSHDRYNEQFF
TGTGCCAGCAGCCACGACAGATACAATGAGCAGTTCTTC
>13|NA|TRBJ2-2|TRBD1|TRBV28
CASTPGGTGELFF
TGTGCCAGCACCCCAGGGGGCACCGGGGAGCTGTTTTTT
>16|NA|TRBJ2-1|NA|TRBV7-3
CASSFEPGEGYNEQFF
TGTGCCAGCAGCTTCGAGCCGGGGGAAGGGTACAATGAGCAGTTCTTC
>14|NA|TRBJ1-6|NA|TRBV19
CASRTGSLNSPLHF
TGTGCCAGTAGGACTGGCTCCCTTAATTCACCCCTCCACTTT
>16|NA|TRBJ2-7|TRBD2|TRBV19
CASSITTRGATYEQYF
TGTGCCAGTAGTATTACCACGCGGGGGGCCACCTACGAGCAGTACTTC
>15|NA|TRBJ2-7|NA|TRBV18
CASSISEGSSYEQYF
TGTGCCAGCTCCATATCAGAGGGAAGCTCCTACGAGCAGTACTTC